This T cell receptor (beta chain) came from a study of OX40 agonist ivuxolimab in advanced cancers. Study information: The diagnoses of dose-escalation patients were hepatocellular carcinoma, melanoma, renal cell or head and neck cancer.

With regard to this clone: Its antigen is not known.

V dropped 6 bases and J dropped 0 bases, with 18 bases sitting between them. The CDR3 runs to 18 residues. The germline gives CDR1 KGHSH, CDR2 LQKENI. Findings and limits, study-wide: CD4+ T cells averaged fewer expanded clones than CD8+ T cells. The authors also found low normalized T-cell clonal expansion in some nonresponders.

Sequencing was performed with immunoSEQ multiplex PCR; in TCRdb, only in-frame clones are kept and a portion is missing. This table holds fewer than 55,000 clones, approximately 88% found once. The sample consisted of CD4+ or CD8+ T cells sorted from blood, taken in a trial of the OX40 agonist ivuxolimab. This TCR derives from an adult with an advanced solid tumor such as melanoma, head and neck, liver or kidney cancer. The chain combines TRBV18 with TRBJ2-6; perhaps D is TRBD1 or TRBD2 (6 bases each). CDR3 bases: TGTGCCAGCTCTCGGGGGCACAGTTTCCTCTCTGGGGCCAACGTCCTGACTTTC. This encodes CASSRGHSFLSGANVLTF. Complete variable domain (other parts from reference TRBV18 and TRBJ2-6): NAGVMQNPRHLVRRRGQEARLRCSPMKGHSHVYWYRQLPEEGLKFMVYLQKENIIDESGMPKERFSAEFPKEGPSILRIQQVVRGDSAAYFCASSRGHSFLSGANVLTFGAGSRLTVL.